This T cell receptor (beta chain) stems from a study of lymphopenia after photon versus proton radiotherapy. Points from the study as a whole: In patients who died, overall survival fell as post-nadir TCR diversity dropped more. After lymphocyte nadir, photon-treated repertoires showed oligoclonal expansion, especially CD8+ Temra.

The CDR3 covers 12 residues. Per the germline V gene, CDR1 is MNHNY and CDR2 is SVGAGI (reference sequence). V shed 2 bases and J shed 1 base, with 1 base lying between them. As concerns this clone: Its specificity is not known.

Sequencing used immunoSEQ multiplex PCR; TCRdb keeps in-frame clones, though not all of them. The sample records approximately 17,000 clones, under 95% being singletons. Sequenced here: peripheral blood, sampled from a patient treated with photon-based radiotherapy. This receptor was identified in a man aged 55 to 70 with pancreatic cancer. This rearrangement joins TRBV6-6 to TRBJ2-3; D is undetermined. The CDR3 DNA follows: TGTGCCAGCAGTTACGGCACAGATACGCAGTATTTT. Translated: CASSYGTDTQYF.